This T cell receptor (beta chain) was recorded in a study of T cell changes during pregnancy in multiple sclerosis. Germline V gives CDR1 SEHNR, CDR2 FQNEAQ (reference sequence). The CDR3 sequence is 15 residues long. V was clipped by 1 base and J by 0 bases, with 9 bases between them. This clone occurred a few times. The assay was immunoSEQ multiplex PCR, and TCRdb's table has in-frame clones only and misses some. The sample carries around 50,000 clones, 92% recorded once. Specimen: CD4+ T cells from peripheral blood mononuclear cells, collected after pregnancy. The chain is built from TRBV7-9 and TRBJ1-1; D may be TRBD1 (5 bases). The sequence came from a female donor in good health, enrolled as a control in a pregnancy study. The CDR3 sequence is CASSLVRQLNTEAFF. The CDR3 region has the DNA TGTGCCAGCAGCTTAGTTAGACAGTTGAACACTGAAGCTTTCTTT.